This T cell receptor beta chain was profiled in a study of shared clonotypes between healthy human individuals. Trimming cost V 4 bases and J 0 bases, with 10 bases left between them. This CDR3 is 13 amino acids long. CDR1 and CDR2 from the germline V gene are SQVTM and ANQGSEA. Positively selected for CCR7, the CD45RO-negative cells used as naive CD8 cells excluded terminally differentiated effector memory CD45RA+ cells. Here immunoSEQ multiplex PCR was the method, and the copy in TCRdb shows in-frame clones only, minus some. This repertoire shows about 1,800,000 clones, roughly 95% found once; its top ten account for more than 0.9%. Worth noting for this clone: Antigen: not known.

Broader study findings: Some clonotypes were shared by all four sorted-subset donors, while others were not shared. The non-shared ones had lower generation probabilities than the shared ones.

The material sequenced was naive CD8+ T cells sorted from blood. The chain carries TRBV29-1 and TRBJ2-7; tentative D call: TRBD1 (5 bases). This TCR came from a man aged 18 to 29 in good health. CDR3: CSVARVNSYEQYF. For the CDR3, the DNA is TGCAGCGTTGCCAGGGTAAACTCCTACGAGCAGTACTTC.